Sequencing of this TCR beta chain was carried out in a study of blood T cell repertoires in COVID-19 (dated by TCRdb to the early 2020s). Broadly, across the study: Samples from collaborators originated in the United States, Italy and Spain and spanned both the acute and convalescent phases of COVID-19. Where HLA class I and class II types were available, the types were taken from metadata supplied by the sample provider, not from assay-based typing. A de-identified subject ID, COVID-19 status, age in years and sex were almost always included in the sample metadata. The repertoires were made available in a free public database intended to serve as a resource for research on the immune response to SARS-CoV-2. The dataset comprised deeply sampled blood TCRbeta repertoires from subjects exposed to, actively infected with, or recovered from COVID-19. The prospective study material was composed of cDNA or gDNA derived from T cells, B-cell-depleted T cells, or PBMCs. The samples were drawn from two sources: the first 160 participants of the ongoing ImmuneRACE study, and over 1,000 subjects contributed by 6 global collaborators.

Worth noting for this clone: The antigen it binds to is not known. No clone much larger than this one lies a single base away; base qualities are absent.

From a lookup of the germline V gene, CDR1 and CDR2 are SGHVS and FNYEAQ. V was cut back by 5 bases and J by 4 bases, leaving a gap of 5 bases between them. Reading from cysteine to phenylalanine, the CDR3 counts 11 amino acids. Only CDR3 DNA is held: 33 bases, read in frame from base 1. Collaborating institutions collected whole blood in K2EDTA tubes following their own protocols. For TCRbeta analysis, collaborator samples were shipped as frozen whole blood, as isolated PBMCs, or as DNA extracted from either sample type. The paper as a whole reports these results and caveats: The amount of clinical and demographic metadata varied by source and participant and was provided uncurated.

TCRbeta CDR3 regions were amplified from genomic DNA using the immunoSEQ Assay, a bias-controlled multiplex PCR. On the authors' methods: Nucleated cell counts per sample were estimated from amplification of reference gene primers within the assay. To quantify the absolute abundance of each unique TCRbeta CDR3 rearrangement, sequence reads were collapsed and filtered. For each sample, productive Simpson clonality was calculated as the square root of Simpson's diversity index across productive rearrangements. TCRdb carries this immuneACCESS record with in-frame sequences only. Its versions omit some clonotypes, under half of them owing to an unresolved V gene in the studies checked, with the rest unexplained. For V, J and clone size, that table is used; D and trimming come from the DNA. This sample has around 130,000 clones in its table, and approximately 80% of those were observed once. The ten biggest clones cover roughly 9.7% of the sample.

Sequenced material: peripheral blood. The V gene is TRBV7-6 and the J gene is TRBJ2-5; a confident D gene designation cannot be given. The receptor was derived from a man aged 35-49 years with active or convalescent COVID-19. Here the CDR3 is given as CASSPSETQYF. The nucleotides read TGTGCCAGCAGCCCCTCAGAGACCCAGTACTTC.